The 19 T cell receptor beta chains reported below all come from one sample, sequenced in a study of blood T cell repertoires in COVID-19. Assay: immunoSEQ multiplex PCR; the TCRdb copy retains only in-frame clones and omits some. The sample lists approximately 300,000 clones, 75% to 90% occurring once. The sample consisted of peripheral blood. The receptors here all came from a woman between 40 and 50 years old with acute or convalescent COVID-19.

V and J are TRBV6-4 and TRBJ1-4, with 9 bases aligning to TRBD1. Germline lookup yields CDR1 MRHNA and CDR2 SNTAGT. V shed 6 bases and J 8 bases; nucleotides not matched to a gene: 7. This CDR3 spans 14 amino acids. CDR3 sequence: CASSTTGGAEKLFF. CDR3 nucleotides: TGTGCCAGCAGCACAACAGGGGGCGCGGAAAAACTGTTTTTT.

This clone was found once. CDR3 nucleotides: TGTGCCAGCAGTCTGGAGATGGCCCTCCACTTT. This translates into CASSLEMALHF. The rearrangement joins TRBV6-5 to TRBJ1-6; D gene unclear. The CDR3 sequence is 11 residues long. Trimming pared 5 bases from V and 14 bases from J, leaving 10 bases between. Germline V lookup: CDR1 MNHEY, CDR2 SVGAGI.

This sequence joins TRBV5-5 and TRBJ1-6, with 7 bases fitting TRBD1. V dropped 3 bases and J dropped 4; count of bases not matched to a gene: 10. The CDR3 extends over 17 amino acids. Germline CDR1 reads SGHKS; CDR2 reads YYEKEE (reference sequence). The CDR3, as DNA: TGTGCCAGCAGCTCGCTGGGACAGATATTTTATAATTCACCCCTCCACTTT. Amino acid sequence: CASSSLGQIFYNSPLHF.

This chain uses TRBV19 with TRBJ1-2; D is unclear. Per the germline V gene, CDR1 is LNHDA and CDR2 is SQIVND (reference sequence). Trimming took 3 bases from V and 1 from J, leaving 9 bases between them. The CDR3 is 14 amino acids. CDR3 sequence: CASSISRDNYGYTF. The CDR3 nucleotides read TGTGCCAGTAGTATTAGCCGGGATAACTATGGCTACACCTTC.

The rearrangement uses TRBV19 and TRBJ1-5, with TRBD1 as a possible D gene (5 bases). Germline V CDR1 and CDR2: LNHDA, SQIVND (reference sequence). The CDR3 has 16 amino acids. V lost 7 bases to trimming and J lost 0 bases, with 16 bases between them. The CDR3: CASTSFRGDSNQPQHF. Written as DNA, the CDR3 is TGTGCCAGTACCTCTTTCCGGGGGGATAGCAATCAGCCCCAGCATTTT.

This clone has just a few counts. The chain combines TRBV30 with TRBJ1-2; 8 bases agree with TRBD1. The CDR3 is 13 amino acids. The V and J ends lost 0 bases and 4 bases, in that order; junction bases with no gene match: 1. Germline CDR1 GTSNPN, CDR2 SVGIG (reference sequence). In DNA form, the CDR3 reads TGTGCCTGGAGTGTAGACAGGGGCTATGGCTACACCTTC. It codes for CAWSVDRGYGYTF.

The rearrangement links TRBV6-5 to TRBJ1-2; TRBD1 agrees at 9 bases. The junction had 9 bases not matched to a gene; V was cut back by 7 bases and J by 6 bases. The CDR3 is 14 amino acids. In germline, CDR1 is MNHEY, CDR2 SVGAGI. DNA for the CDR3: TGTGCCAGCACCCCCTCCGGGGACAGGGATGGCTACACCTTC. Encoded protein: CASTPSGDRDGYTF.

This rearrangement joins TRBV7-2 to TRBJ2-1; TRBD2 aligns across 7 bases. This CDR3 is 15 amino acids long. The V gene's germline CDR1 is SGHTA and CDR2 FQGNSA. V was clipped by 1 base and J by 9 bases; unmatched bases: 9. The CDR3 region is CASSLEGLSGGEQFF. In nucleotides, the CDR3 is TGTGCCAGCAGCTTAGAGGGTTTGTCGGGAGGTGAGCAGTTCTTC.

The rearrangement joins TRBV10-3 to TRBJ1-4; weak D call: TRBD1 (5 bases). The CDR3 covers 13 residues. CDR1 ENHRY and CDR2 SYGVKD come from the germline V gene. Trimming cost V 6 bases and J 7 bases, with 12 bases left between them. The CDR3 loop reads CAISRTGGEKLFF. The CDR3 DNA sequence: TGTGCCATCAGCCGGACCGGGGGTGAAAAACTGTTTTTT.

The V gene is TRBV5-5, the J gene TRBJ1-2; tentatively, D is TRBD1 (6 bases). Trimming stripped 0 bases from V and 3 bases from J, with 15 bases between. The CDR3 has 16 residues. Germline values: CDR1 SGHKS, CDR2 YYEKEE (reference sequence). CDR3 amino acids: CASSLGWDKRDYGYTF. The CDR3 DNA sequence: TGTGCCAGCAGCTTGGGTTGGGACAAAAGGGACTATGGCTACACCTTC.

The J gene is TRBJ2-3, the V gene TRBV11-2; 11 bases line up with TRBD2. The germline V gene has CDR1 SGHAT and CDR2 FQNNGV. The CDR3 is 17 amino acids. The junction had 4 bases not matched to a gene; V was cut back by 0 bases and J by 2 bases. The CDR3 spells CASSLELAGGNTDTQYF. Written as DNA, the CDR3 is TGTGCCAGCAGCTTAGAGCTAGCGGGGGGAAACACAGATACGCAGTATTTT.

The chain has TRBV21-1 and TRBJ1-5; TRBD1 was called by the table and not checked on the DNA. TRBV21-1 is a recognized pseudogene. The CDR3 length is 18 residues. DNA of the CDR3: TGTGCCACCACCAATTGGGGCCGGGTCGGTTCCTTCTTCGGGCCCCAGCATTTT. Translated: CATTNWGRVGSFFGPQHF.

The V and J genes are TRBV2 and TRBJ1-6, with TRBD1 as a possible D gene (6 bases). V was clipped by 3 bases and J by 0 bases, with 12 bases between them. The CDR3 loop spans 17 amino acids. Germline values: CDR1 SNHLY, CDR2 FYNNEI. The CDR3 DNA reads TGTGCCAGCAGTGACGGGACATCGAGCTCCTATAATTCACCCCTCCACTTT. This codes for CASSDGTSSSYNSPLHF.

The chain links TRBV10-3 to TRBJ1-2; D ambiguous. CDR1 and CDR2 (germline): ENHRY, SYGVKD. This CDR3 has 14 residues. The V gene lost 7 bases and the J gene lost 0 bases, with 12 bases spanning the gap. CDR3 DNA: TGTGCCATCACCGATCAGTCAGCTAACTATGGCTACACCTTC. Its protein is CAITDQSANYGYTF.

The CDR3: CASSQDGGYTF. The CDR3 coding sequence is TGTGCCAGCAGCCAAGACGGGGGCTACACCTTC. The J gene is TRBJ1-2, the V gene TRBV11-1; unclear D gene. The CDR3 sequence is 11 residues long. The V gene lost 5 bases and the J gene lost 8 bases, with 9 bases spanning the gap. Germline V gene lookup returns CDR1 SGHAT and CDR2 FQDESV (reference sequence).

The table lists this clone with a count of one. This chain links TRBV4-1 with TRBJ2-3; D not certain. V was pared by 2 bases and J by 0 bases, with 12 bases between. The length of the CDR3 is 16 residues. Germline V gene data show CDR1 as MGHRA and CDR2 as YSYEKL. In DNA, the CDR3 is TGCGCCAGCAGCCAACTCGACCGAGGAAGCACAGATACGCAGTATTTT. Protein sequence: CASSQLDRGSTDTQYF.

The V call is TRBV6-5, the J call TRBJ1-6; maybe TRBD1 (5 bases). Germline CDR1 is MNHEY and CDR2 is SVGAGI. The CDR3 sequence is 13 residues long. V was trimmed by 10 bases and J by 7 bases, leaving 14 bases between them. In DNA form, the CDR3 reads TGTGCCACCGGCCGGGGGGAGAATTCACCCCTCCACTTT. Translated: CATGRGENSPLHF.

This chain uses TRBV19 with TRBJ1-1; TRBD1 is a possible D gene (6 bases). The CDR3 totals 13 residues. Trimming cost V 5 bases and J 6 bases, with 13 bases left between them. Germline CDR1 and CDR2: LNHDA and SQIVND (reference sequence). In nucleotides, the CDR3 is TGTGCCAGTAGTCCACAGGGTAGCGCTGAAGCTTTCTTT. Translation: CASSPQGSAEAFF.

The chain is built from TRBV27 and TRBJ2-1; 10 nucleotides agree with TRBD2. From germline, CDR1 is MNHEY and CDR2 SMNVEV (reference sequence). J gave up 1 base and V 7 bases, and 7 bases lay outside the gene matches. The CDR3 is 16 amino acids. CDR3 amino acids: CASTLAGVLSYNEQFF. The CDR3 coding sequence is TGTGCCAGCACTCTAGCGGGAGTCCTTTCCTACAATGAGCAGTTCTTC.